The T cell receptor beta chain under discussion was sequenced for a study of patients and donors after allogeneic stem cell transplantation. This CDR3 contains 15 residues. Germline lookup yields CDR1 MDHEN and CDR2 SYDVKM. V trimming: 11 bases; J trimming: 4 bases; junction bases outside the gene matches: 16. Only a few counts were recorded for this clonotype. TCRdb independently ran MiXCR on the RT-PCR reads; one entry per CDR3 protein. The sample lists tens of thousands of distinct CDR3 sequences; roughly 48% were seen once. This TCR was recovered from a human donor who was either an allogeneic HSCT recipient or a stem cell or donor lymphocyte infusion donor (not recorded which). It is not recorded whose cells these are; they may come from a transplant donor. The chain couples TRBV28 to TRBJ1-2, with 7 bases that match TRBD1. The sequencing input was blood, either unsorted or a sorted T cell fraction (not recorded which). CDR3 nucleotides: TGTGCCCACTTTCCGAGGACAGGCCTCTTCTATGGCTACACCTTC. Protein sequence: CAHFPRTGLFYGYTF.